These T cell receptor beta chains were read from a single sample in a study of T-cell memory formation after mild COVID-19. MiXCR was run by TCRdb on the 5' RACE reads, yielding one entry per CDR3 protein. The repertoire holds some 250,000 distinct CDR3 sequences, with more than 15% as singletons. The sample consisted of PBMCs or a T cell subset sorted from them (not recorded which). The receptors come from a man aged 18 to 29 who had mild COVID-19 (a few samples of this study predate the infection). Cell type and time point are not known. Each CDR3 is given with its conserved first and last residue. Fields, in order: clone size, J gene, V gene, CDR3 length, D gene, CDR3 protein, CDR3 DNA. D genes are given only for firm matches. Expanded clones are given a class, and other clones once, few, many or no size at all.

abundance: few; j_gene: TRBJ2-7; v_gene: TRBV6-5; len: 14; d_gene: TRBD1; CDR3aa: CASSAYGQAYEQYF; CDR3nt: TGTGCCAGCAGTGCATACGGACAGGCCTACGAGCAGTACTTC
abundance: few; j_gene: TRBJ2-1; v_gene: TRBV7-3; len: 16; d_gene: .; CDR3aa: CASSPGAGEGDNEQFF; CDR3nt: TGTGCCAGCAGCCCAGGGGCGGGGGAAGGGGACAATGAGCAGTTCTTC
abundance: .; j_gene: TRBJ2-3; v_gene: TRBV4-1; len: 16; d_gene: TRBD1; CDR3aa: CASSQGQGKVTDTQYF; CDR3nt: TGCGCCAGCAGCCAGGGACAGGGAAAGGTGACAGATACGCAGTATTTT
abundance: many; j_gene: TRBJ1-3; v_gene: TRBV5-1; len: 14; d_gene: .; CDR3aa: CASSLYGDGNTIYF; CDR3nt: TGCGCCAGCAGCTTGTACGGGGACGGCAACACCATATATTTT
abundance: few; j_gene: TRBJ2-1; v_gene: TRBV20-1; len: 15; d_gene: TRBD2; CDR3aa: CSARPTSGGYNEQFF; CDR3nt: TGCAGTGCTAGACCGACTAGCGGGGGGTATAATGAGCAGTTCTTC
abundance: .; j_gene: TRBJ1-1; v_gene: TRBV4-1; len: 13; d_gene: .; CDR3aa: CASSQNVGTEAFF; CDR3nt: TGCGCCAGCAGCCAAAACGTGGGGACTGAAGCTTTCTTT
abundance: .; j_gene: TRBJ1-5; v_gene: TRBV7-2; len: 15; d_gene: TRBD1; CDR3aa: CASSYRTGGDQPQHF; CDR3nt: TGTGCCAGCAGCTACCGCACAGGGGGGGATCAGCCCCAGCATTTT
abundance: .; j_gene: TRBJ1-3; v_gene: TRBV28; len: 14; d_gene: .; CDR3aa: CASSLLTSGNTIYF; CDR3nt: TGTGCCAGCAGTTTACTAACGTCTGGAAACACCATATATTTT
abundance: .; j_gene: TRBJ1-2; v_gene: TRBV3-2; len: 17; d_gene: .; CDR3aa: CASSQEDRGHNNYGYTF; CDR3nt: TGTGCCAGCAGCCAAGAGGACAGGGGGCATAATAACTATGGCTACACCTTC
abundance: .; j_gene: TRBJ2-1; v_gene: TRBV21-1; len: 12; d_gene: .; CDR3aa: CATGGFYREQFF; CDR3nt: TGTGCCACAGGGGGATTTTACCGTGAGCAGTTCTTC
abundance: .; j_gene: TRBJ1-5; v_gene: TRBV19; len: 15; d_gene: .; CDR3aa: CASSIRRGGHQPQHF; CDR3nt: TGTGCCAGTAGTATCCGACGGGGAGGTCATCAGCCCCAGCATTTT
abundance: few; j_gene: TRBJ2-1; v_gene: TRBV7-9; len: 17; d_gene: TRBD2; CDR3aa: CASSGGTSGWIYNEQFF; CDR3nt: TGTGCCAGCAGCGGGGGGACTAGCGGGTGGATCTACAATGAGCAGTTCTTC
abundance: .; j_gene: TRBJ2-7; v_gene: TRBV20-1; len: 15; d_gene: .; CDR3aa: CSASEGIGSSYEQYF; CDR3nt: TGCAGTGCTAGTGAGGGGATCGGCTCCTCCTACGAGCAGTACTTC
abundance: few; j_gene: TRBJ2-7; v_gene: TRBV20-1; len: 14; d_gene: TRBD1; CDR3aa: CSARQDRGLGEQYF; CDR3nt: TGCAGTGCTAGGCAAGACAGGGGGCTGGGGGAGCAGTACTTC
abundance: .; j_gene: TRBJ2-3; v_gene: TRBV5-1; len: 13; d_gene: .; CDR3aa: CASSLGRRDTQYF; CDR3nt: TGCGCCAGCAGCTTGGGAAGAAGAGATACGCAGTATTTT
abundance: few; j_gene: TRBJ2-1; v_gene: TRBV9; len: 14; d_gene: .; CDR3aa: CASSVGGSYNEQFF; CDR3nt: TGTGCCAGCAGCGTGGGGGGTTCCTACAATGAGCAGTTCTTC
abundance: few; j_gene: TRBJ2-3; v_gene: TRBV12-3/TRBV12-4; len: 16; d_gene: TRBD2; CDR3aa: CASSSLTSGGTDTQYF; CDR3nt: TGTGCCAGCAGTTCCCTGACTAGCGGGGGCACAGATACGCAGTATTTT
abundance: few; j_gene: TRBJ2-4; v_gene: TRBV6-5; len: 16; d_gene: TRBD2; CDR3aa: CASRPGLAGGKNIQYF; CDR3nt: TGTGCCAGCAGGCCCGGGCTAGCGGGTGGCAAAAACATTCAGTACTTC
abundance: .; j_gene: TRBJ2-3; v_gene: TRBV20-1; len: 13; d_gene: .; CDR3aa: CSARRMQTDTQYF; CDR3nt: TGCAGTGCTCGAAGGATGCAGACAGATACGCAGTATTTT
abundance: .; j_gene: TRBJ1-5; v_gene: TRBV27; len: 14; d_gene: .; CDR3aa: CAIESRSRNQPQHF; CDR3nt: TGTGCCATTGAGAGCAGGTCTCGGAATCAGCCCCAGCATTTT
abundance: few; j_gene: TRBJ1-5; v_gene: TRBV7-2; len: 15; d_gene: TRBD1; CDR3aa: CASSLDRGGNQPQHF; CDR3nt: TGTGCCAGCAGCTTAGACAGGGGAGGCAATCAGCCCCAGCATTTT
abundance: few; j_gene: TRBJ2-5; v_gene: TRBV15; len: 13; d_gene: TRBD1; CDR3aa: CATSRDRQETQYF; CDR3nt: TGTGCCACCAGCAGGGACAGGCAAGAGACCCAGTACTTC
abundance: .; j_gene: TRBJ2-5; v_gene: TRBV6-2/TRBV6-3; len: 14; d_gene: TRBD2; CDR3aa: CASTILADQETQYF; CDR3nt: TGTGCCAGCACCATACTAGCGGACCAAGAGACCCAGTACTTC
abundance: .; j_gene: TRBJ2-2; v_gene: TRBV9; len: 16; d_gene: TRBD1; CDR3aa: CASSLRTGVDTGELFF; CDR3nt: TGTGCCAGCAGCCTTAGGACAGGGGTAGACACCGGGGAGCTGTTTTTT
abundance: .; j_gene: TRBJ1-6; v_gene: TRBV7-6; len: 15; d_gene: .; CDR3aa: CASSGNLGSNSPLHF; CDR3nt: TGTGCCAGCAGCGGCAACCTGGGATCGAATTCACCCCTCCACTTT
abundance: few; j_gene: TRBJ2-4; v_gene: TRBV15; len: 16; d_gene: .; CDR3aa: CATSRDGQLAKNIQYF; CDR3nt: TGTGCCACCAGCAGAGATGGACAGTTAGCCAAAAACATTCAGTACTTC
abundance: .; j_gene: TRBJ2-2; v_gene: TRBV5-4; len: 16; d_gene: TRBD1; CDR3aa: CASSLAGTGGTGELFF; CDR3nt: TGTGCCAGCAGCTTGGCTGGGACAGGGGGCACCGGGGAGCTGTTTTTT
abundance: .; j_gene: TRBJ2-7; v_gene: TRBV7-9; len: 16; d_gene: .; CDR3aa: CASRGTKPSHSYEQYF; CDR3nt: TGTGCCAGCAGGGGCACGAAACCAAGTCATTCCTACGAGCAGTACTTC
abundance: .; j_gene: TRBJ1-1; v_gene: TRBV6-5; len: 13; d_gene: .; CDR3aa: CASSYRAGREAFF; CDR3nt: TGTGCCAGCAGTTACCGGGCCGGTAGGGAAGCTTTCTTT
abundance: .; j_gene: TRBJ2-5; v_gene: TRBV18; len: 14; d_gene: .; CDR3aa: CASSLTSSQETQYF; CDR3nt: TGTGCCAGCTCCCTGACTTCCTCACAAGAGACCCAGTACTTC
abundance: .; j_gene: TRBJ2-2; v_gene: TRBV6-5; len: 16; d_gene: .; CDR3aa: CASSTFRGQNTGELFF; CDR3nt: TGTGCCAGCAGCACGTTTCGGGGGCAAAACACCGGGGAGCTGTTTTTT
abundance: few; j_gene: TRBJ1-4; v_gene: TRBV20-1; len: 11; d_gene: .; CDR3aa: CSASGNEKLFF; CDR3nt: TGCAGTGCTTCCGGGAATGAAAAACTGTTTTTT
abundance: .; j_gene: TRBJ1-4; v_gene: TRBV7-9; len: 13; d_gene: .; CDR3aa: CASSLLQGQKLFF; CDR3nt: TGTGCCAGCAGCTTACTTCAGGGCCAGAAACTGTTTTTT
abundance: few; j_gene: TRBJ1-4; v_gene: TRBV12-3/TRBV12-4; len: 14; d_gene: .; CDR3aa: CASTVWHGGEKLFF; CDR3nt: TGTGCCAGCACAGTTTGGCACGGCGGGGAAAAACTGTTTTTT
abundance: .; j_gene: TRBJ1-1; v_gene: TRBV2; len: 13; d_gene: .; CDR3aa: CASSGDGNTEAFF; CDR3nt: TGTGCCAGCAGTGGTGACGGAAACACTGAAGCTTTCTTT
abundance: .; j_gene: TRBJ1-6; v_gene: TRBV6-5; len: 14; d_gene: TRBD1; CDR3aa: CASRDRTGTSPLHF; CDR3nt: TGTGCCAGCAGGGACAGGACAGGGACTTCACCCCTCCACTTT
abundance: few; j_gene: TRBJ2-3; v_gene: TRBV5-8; len: 16; d_gene: .; CDR3aa: CASSSPDRFSTDTQYF; CDR3nt: TGTGCCAGCAGCTCCCCCGACAGATTCAGCACAGATACGCAGTATTTT
abundance: few; j_gene: TRBJ2-7; v_gene: TRBV7-2; len: 12; d_gene: .; CDR3aa: CASSPGATEQYF; CDR3nt: TGTGCCAGCAGCCCCGGGGCTACCGAGCAGTACTTC
abundance: .; j_gene: TRBJ1-2; v_gene: TRBV7-2; len: 14; d_gene: .; CDR3aa: CASTPSVGVGGYTF; CDR3nt: TGTGCCAGCACCCCGTCGGTAGGGGTCGGCGGCTACACCTTC
abundance: .; j_gene: TRBJ1-1; v_gene: TRBV20-1; len: 15; d_gene: .; CDR3aa: CSATAPGSSNTEAFF; CDR3nt: TGCAGTGCTACAGCTCCGGGGTCCTCCAACACTGAAGCTTTCTTT
abundance: few; j_gene: TRBJ2-3; v_gene: TRBV6-6; len: 14; d_gene: .; CDR3aa: CASSSPQSSDTQYF; CDR3nt: TGTGCCAGCAGTTCCCCCCAGAGTTCAGATACGCAGTATTTT
abundance: many; j_gene: TRBJ1-6; v_gene: TRBV2; len: 14; d_gene: .; CDR3aa: CASKTDSHNSPLHF; CDR3nt: TGTGCCAGCAAGACCGACAGCCATAATTCACCCCTCCACTTT
abundance: many; j_gene: TRBJ2-3; v_gene: TRBV7-3; len: 16; d_gene: TRBD2; CDR3aa: CASSLNSRGVRDTQYF; CDR3nt: TGTGCCAGCAGCTTAAATTCCCGGGGGGTGAGAGATACGCAGTATTTT
abundance: .; j_gene: TRBJ2-7; v_gene: TRBV4-1; len: 15; d_gene: .; CDR3aa: CASSQDGGSVYEQYF; CDR3nt: TGCGCCAGCAGCCAAGATGGTGGCAGTGTCTACGAGCAGTACTTC
abundance: .; j_gene: TRBJ2-1; v_gene: TRBV5-1; len: 15; d_gene: .; CDR3aa: CASSPGWARGNEQFF; CDR3nt: TGCGCCAGCAGTCCAGGGTGGGCCCGCGGCAATGAGCAGTTCTTC
abundance: .; j_gene: TRBJ2-1; v_gene: TRBV6-6; len: 14; d_gene: .; CDR3aa: CASRPGGAYNEQFF; CDR3nt: TGTGCCAGCCGCCCAGGGGGGGCTTACAATGAGCAGTTCTTC
abundance: .; j_gene: TRBJ1-1; v_gene: TRBV7-9; len: 13; d_gene: TRBD1; CDR3aa: CASTGQGTTEAFF; CDR3nt: TGTGCCAGCACCGGACAGGGGACCACTGAAGCTTTCTTT
abundance: .; j_gene: TRBJ1-2; v_gene: TRBV2; len: 13; d_gene: .; CDR3aa: CASRLNPGDGYTF; CDR3nt: TGTGCCAGCAGACTCAACCCAGGGGACGGCTACACCTTC